This entry lists 6 T cell receptor beta chains sequenced from one sample in a study of post-analysis software for immune sequencing data. What these receptors recognize is not known. Presence of unique molecular identifiers characterized the TCR beta cDNA libraries. TCRdb re-analysed the PCR reads in MiXCR, keeping a single row per CDR3 protein. The repertoire holds 450,000 to 700,000 distinct CDR3 sequences, with around 47% as singletons. Overall study results and limits: Comparison of patients with controls showed five TRBV segments more frequent in patients, TRBV5-6, TRBV5-1 and TRBV20-1 among them.

The material sequenced was blood. These receptors were taken from a girl aged 5-17 years with multiple sclerosis.

This clonotype was picked up a small number of times. J is TRBJ2-5 and V is TRBV6-6; D possibly uses TRBD1 or TRBD2 (5 bases each). Germline CDR1 is MNHNY and CDR2 is SVGAGI (reference sequence). V was trimmed by 2 bases and J by 1 base, leaving 11 bases between them. This CDR3 contains 15 residues. The CDR3 loop reads CASSYPNGGQETQYF. In nucleotides, the CDR3 is TGTGCCAGCAGTTACCCCAATGGGGGCCAAGAGACCCAGTACTTC.

This clonotype was seen a handful of times. This chain connects TRBV10-3 to TRBJ1-4, with D perhaps matching TRBD1 (6 bases). Trimming cost V 4 bases and J 10 bases, with 16 bases left between them. Germline-derived CDR1 and CDR2 are ENHRY and SYGVKD. This CDR3 has 14 amino acids. The CDR3 region is CAISVGADPGKLFF. In DNA form, the CDR3 reads TGTGCCATCAGTGTGGGGGCGGATCCCGGAAAACTGTTTTTT.

The J gene is TRBJ2-1, the V gene TRBV9; the match to TRBD2 covers 8 bases. The germline CDR1 and CDR2 sequences are SGDLS and YYNGEE. V shed 3 bases and J 5 bases; nucleotides not matched to a gene: 16. CDR3 length: 18 amino acids. CDR3 loop: CASSAPPYSGMDHNEQFF. In nucleotides, the CDR3 is TGTGCCAGCAGCGCGCCCCCGTATAGCGGGATGGACCACAATGAGCAGTTCTTC.

The rearrangement joins TRBV5-1 to TRBJ2-6, with D perhaps matching TRBD1 (6 bases). The CDR3 contains 18 residues. CDR1 and CDR2 (germline): SGHRS, YFSETQ. Deletions cut 2 bases from V and 0 bases from J, with 15 bases between. The CDR3 DNA reads as TGCGCCAGCAGCTTTCACGGACAGATGATCTCTGGGGCCAACGTCCTGACTTTC. This gives the protein CASSFHGQMISGANVLTF. The full variable domain, completed using reference TRBV5-1 and TRBJ2-6, is KAGVTQTPRYLIKTRGQQVTLSCSPISGHRSVSWYQQTPGQGLQFLFEYFSETQRNKGNFPGRFSGRQFSNSRSEMNVSTLELGDSALYLCASSFHGQMISGANVLTFGAGSRLTVL.

In its sample, this clonotype was seen many times. The chain carries TRBV6-1 and TRBJ2-3, with 9 bases fitting TRBD2. V lost 4 bases and J lost 4; bases outside the gene matches: 3. The CDR3 is made up of 14 amino acids. Germline loops: CDR1 MNHNS, CDR2 SASEGT. The CDR3 protein is CASSGGRASDTQYF. CDR3 DNA sequence: TGTGCCAGCAGTGGCGGGAGGGCCTCAGATACGCAGTATTTT.

The chain recombines TRBV12-3 or TRBV12-4 with TRBJ2-5; either TRBD1 or TRBD2 may supply D (6 bases each). Matching the DNA end better, TRBJ2-7 makes the J call doubtful. The CDR3 length is 14 residues. The CDR3 sequence is CASSLGGAIHEQYF. The DNA of the CDR3 is TGTGCCAGCAGTTTAGGGGGGGCGATTCACGAGCAGTACTTC.